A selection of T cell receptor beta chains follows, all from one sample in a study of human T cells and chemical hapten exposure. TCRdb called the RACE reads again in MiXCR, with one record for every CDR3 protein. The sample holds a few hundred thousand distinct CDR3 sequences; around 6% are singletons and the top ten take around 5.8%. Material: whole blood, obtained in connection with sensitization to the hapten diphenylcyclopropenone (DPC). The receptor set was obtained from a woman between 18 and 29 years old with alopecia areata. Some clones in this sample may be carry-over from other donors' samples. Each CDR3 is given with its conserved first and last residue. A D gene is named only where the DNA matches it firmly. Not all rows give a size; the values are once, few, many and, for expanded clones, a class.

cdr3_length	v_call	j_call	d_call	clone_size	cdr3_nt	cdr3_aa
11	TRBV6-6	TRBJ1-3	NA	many	TGTGCGGGGGGCAGGGCTGACACCATATATTTT	CAGGRADTIYF
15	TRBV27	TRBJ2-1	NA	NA	TGTGCCAGCAGTTTAGGTCCTGGGGGGCGGAATGAGCAGTTCTTC	CASSLGPGGRNEQFF
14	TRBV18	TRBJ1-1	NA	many	TGTGCCAGCTCACCTGGGGGGAAGAACACTGAAGCTTTCTTT	CASSPGGKNTEAFF
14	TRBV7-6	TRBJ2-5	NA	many	TGTGCCAGCAGCCCCCACGAATGGGGAGAGACCCAGTACTTC	CASSPHEWGETQYF
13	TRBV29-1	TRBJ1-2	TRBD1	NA	TGCAGCGTGACAGGGGTAATTGTTCATGGCTACACCTTC	CSVTGVIVHGYTF
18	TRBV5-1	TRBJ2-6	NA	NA	TGCGCCAGCAGCCCCACTATACAGGGATCCTCTGGGGCCAACGTCCTGACTTTC	CASSPTIQGSSGANVLTF
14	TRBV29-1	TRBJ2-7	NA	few	TGCAGCGTTGATTCATCGGGTGGTTTCGGCGAGCAGTACTTC	CSVDSSGGFGEQYF
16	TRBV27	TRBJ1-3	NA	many	TGTGCCAGCAGGTCCCTTGACAGGCCCTCTGGAAACACCATATATTTT	CASRSLDRPSGNTIYF
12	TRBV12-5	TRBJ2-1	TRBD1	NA	TGTGCTAGTGGTTTTGACAGGGATGAGCAGTTCTTC	CASGFDRDEQFF
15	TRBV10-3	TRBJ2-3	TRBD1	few	TGTGCCATCACCAATCGACAGGGTGACAAAGATACGCAGTATTTT	CAITNRQGDKDTQYF
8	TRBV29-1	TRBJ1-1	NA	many	TGCAGCGTTGGTGAAGCTTTCTTT	CSVGEAFF
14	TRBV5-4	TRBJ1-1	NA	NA	TGTGCCAGCAGCTCCTGGCCAGGGAACACTGAAGCTTTCTTT	CASSSWPGNTEAFF
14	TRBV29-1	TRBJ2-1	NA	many	TGCAGCGTTGGACAGGCCTTCGGCTACAATGAGCAGTTCTTC	CSVGQAFGYNEQFF
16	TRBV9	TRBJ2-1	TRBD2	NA	TGTGCCAGCAGCGTAGAGGCGGGGGACTCCTACAATGAGCAGTTCTTC	CASSVEAGDSYNEQFF
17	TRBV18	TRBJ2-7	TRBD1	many	TGTGCCAGCTCACCACCGGGGACAGGGGTAAAGACCTACGAGCAGTACTTC	CASSPPGTGVKTYEQYF
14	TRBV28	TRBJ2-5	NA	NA	TGTGCCAGCAGTTTATGGGGGGCTAAGGAGACCCAGTACTTC	CASSLWGAKETQYF
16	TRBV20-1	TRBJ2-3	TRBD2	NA	TGCAGTGCTAGAGGGACTAGCGGGGGTAGCACAGATACGCAGTATTTT	CSARGTSGGSTDTQYF
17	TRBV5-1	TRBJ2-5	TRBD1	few	TGCGCCAGCAGCTTACGGCTCCGGGACAGGGGTGAAGAGACCCAGTACTTC	CASSLRLRDRGEETQYF
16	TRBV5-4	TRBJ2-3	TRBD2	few	TGTGCCAGCAGCTTTAGCGGGGGGCGAGGCACAGATACGCAGTATTTT	CASSFSGGRGTDTQYF
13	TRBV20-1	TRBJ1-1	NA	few	TGCAGTCCCTCCCAGGGTGAGAACACTGAAGCTTTCTTT	CSPSQGENTEAFF
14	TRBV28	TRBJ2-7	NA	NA	TGTGCCAGCAGTTTAGCGGGAACGTCCTACGAGCAGTACTTC	CASSLAGTSYEQYF
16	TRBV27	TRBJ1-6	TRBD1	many	TGTGCCACCAAGCCATGGGGACAGGAATCGATTTCACCCCTCCACTTT	CATKPWGQESISPLHF
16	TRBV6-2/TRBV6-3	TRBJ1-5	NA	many	TGTGCCAGCGGAATCCTCAGACGGGGGAACAATCAGCCCCAGCATTTT	CASGILRRGNNQPQHF
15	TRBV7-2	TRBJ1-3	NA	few	TGTGCCAGCAGCTCAACCGGAAACTCTGGAAACACCATATATTTT	CASSSTGNSGNTIYF
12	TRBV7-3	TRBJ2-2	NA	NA	TGTGCCAGCAGCCGTTTCTCCGGGGAGCTGTTTTTT	CASSRFSGELFF
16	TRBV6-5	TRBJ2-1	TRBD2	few	TGTGCCAGCAGTTATCCGCCAGCGGGGGGTTACAATGAGCAGTTCTTC	CASSYPPAGGYNEQFF
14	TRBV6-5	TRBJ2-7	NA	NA	TGTGCCAGCAGTTCCTTATGGAAGTCCTACGAGCAGTACTTC	CASSSLWKSYEQYF
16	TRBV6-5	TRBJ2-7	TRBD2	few	TGTGCCAGCAGTTACTCCGGGACTAGCGACTCCTACGAGCAGTACTTC	CASSYSGTSDSYEQYF
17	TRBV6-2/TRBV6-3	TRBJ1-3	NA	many	TGTGCCAGCAGTTACGGTGGGACCACTTCCTCTGGAAACACCATATATTTT	CASSYGGTTSSGNTIYF
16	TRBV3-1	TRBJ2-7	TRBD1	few	TGTGCCAGCAGCCAAGGGACAGGGCAGACCTCCTACGAGCAGTACTTC	CASSQGTGQTSYEQYF
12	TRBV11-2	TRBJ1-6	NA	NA	TGTGCCAGCAGCTTAGAGCGGGGGCCCCTCCACTTT	CASSLERGPLHF
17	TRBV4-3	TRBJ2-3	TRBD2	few	TGCGCCAGCAGCTCTAAATCGACTAGCGGAGGCACAGATACGCAGTATTTT	CASSSKSTSGGTDTQYF
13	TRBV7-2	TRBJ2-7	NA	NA	TGTGCCAGCAGCTTAGCTCTGAGCGACGAGCAGTACTTC	CASSLALSDEQYF
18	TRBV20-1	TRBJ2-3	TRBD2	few	TGCAGTGCTCATTTGGGACTAGCGGGGACGGATGGCACAGATACGCAGTATTTT	CSAHLGLAGTDGTDTQYF